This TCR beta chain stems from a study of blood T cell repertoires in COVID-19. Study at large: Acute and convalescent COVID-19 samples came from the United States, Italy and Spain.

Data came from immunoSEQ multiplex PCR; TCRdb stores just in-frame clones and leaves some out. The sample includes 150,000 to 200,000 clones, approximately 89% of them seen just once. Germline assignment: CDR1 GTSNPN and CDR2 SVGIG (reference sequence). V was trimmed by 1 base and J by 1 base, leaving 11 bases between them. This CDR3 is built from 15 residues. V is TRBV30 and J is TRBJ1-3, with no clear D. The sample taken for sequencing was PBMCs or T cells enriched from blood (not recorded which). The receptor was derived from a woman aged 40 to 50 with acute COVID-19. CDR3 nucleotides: TGTGCCTGGAGTGGGGCGGGAGGATCTGGAAACACCATATATTTT. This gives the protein CAWSGAGGSGNTIYF.